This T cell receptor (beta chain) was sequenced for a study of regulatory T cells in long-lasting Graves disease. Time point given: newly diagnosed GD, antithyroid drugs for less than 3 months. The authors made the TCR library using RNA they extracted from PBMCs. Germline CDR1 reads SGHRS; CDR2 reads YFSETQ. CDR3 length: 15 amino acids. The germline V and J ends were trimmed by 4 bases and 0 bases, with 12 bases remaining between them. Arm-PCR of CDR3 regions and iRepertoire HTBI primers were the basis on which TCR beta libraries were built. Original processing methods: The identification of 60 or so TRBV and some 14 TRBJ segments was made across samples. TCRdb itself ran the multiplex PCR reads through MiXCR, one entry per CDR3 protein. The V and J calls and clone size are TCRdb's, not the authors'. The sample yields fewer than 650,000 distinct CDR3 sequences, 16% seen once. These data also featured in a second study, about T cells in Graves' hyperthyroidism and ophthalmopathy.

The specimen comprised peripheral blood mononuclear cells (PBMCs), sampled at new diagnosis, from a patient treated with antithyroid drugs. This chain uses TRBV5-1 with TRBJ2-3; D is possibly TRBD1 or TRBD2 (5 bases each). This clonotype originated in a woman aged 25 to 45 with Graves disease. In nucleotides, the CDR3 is TGCGCCAGCAGCCGTGAGGGACCTAGCACAGATACGCAGTATTTT. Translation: CASSREGPSTDTQYF.